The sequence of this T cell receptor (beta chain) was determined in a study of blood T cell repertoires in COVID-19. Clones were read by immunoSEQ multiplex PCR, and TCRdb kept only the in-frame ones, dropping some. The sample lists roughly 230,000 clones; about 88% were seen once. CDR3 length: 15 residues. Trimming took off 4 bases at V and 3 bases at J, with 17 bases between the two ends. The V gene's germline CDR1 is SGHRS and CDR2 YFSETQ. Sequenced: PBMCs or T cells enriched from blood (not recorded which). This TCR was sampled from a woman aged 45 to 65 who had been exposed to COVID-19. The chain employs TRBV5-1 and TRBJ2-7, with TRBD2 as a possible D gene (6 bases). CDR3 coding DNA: TGCGCCAGCAGCACGGAGGGGTCCACGCTCTACGAGCAGTACTTC. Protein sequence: CASSTEGSTLYEQYF.